This is a list of T cell receptor beta chains from one sample in a study of vaccination and CD4 T cells after COVID-19. Each CDR3 protein gets one entry after TCRdb re-called the PCR reads with MiXCR. Of 10,000 or so distinct CDR3 sequences detected, roughly 30% appear once; the ten largest clones hold around 21%. These receptors are not linked to any known antigen. Sequencing was carried out using CD4+ T cells from blood, cultured in vitro. These receptors all stem from a human donor in good health. CDR3s leave out the opening cysteine and the closing phenylalanine or tryptophan.

V gene: TRBV6-1; J gene: TRBJ2-1; CDR3 protein: ATRSTGVQGNEQF
V gene: TRBV20-1; J gene: TRBJ2-3; CDR3 protein: SARREGRGQY
V gene: TRBV24-1; J gene: TRBJ2-7; CDR3 protein: ATSDTAGPPYEQY
V gene: TRBV20-1; J gene: TRBJ2-7; CDR3 protein: SAREGRSSYEQY
V gene: TRBV6-1; J gene: TRBJ2-1; CDR3 protein: ASSEALGLGKNEQF
V gene: TRBV2; J gene: TRBJ2-1; CDR3 protein: ASSPPGGRNEQF
V gene: TRBV19; J gene: TRBJ2-7; CDR3 protein: ATATAGSKEQY
V gene: TRBV7-9; J gene: TRBJ1-2; CDR3 protein: ASSLGTGDYGYT
V gene: TRBV27; J gene: TRBJ2-2; CDR3 protein: ASSRDRVNTGELF
V gene: TRBV10-3; J gene: TRBJ1-6; CDR3 protein: AISESDRDSPLH
V gene: TRBV20-1; J gene: TRBJ2-7; CDR3 protein: SAFSEGYEQY
V gene: TRBV7-2; J gene: TRBJ2-3; CDR3 protein: ASGPWLAVGTDTQY
V gene: TRBV6-1; J gene: TRBJ2-6; CDR3 protein: ASSSTGALAGANVLT
V gene: TRBV7-9; J gene: TRBJ1-5; CDR3 protein: ASSLDNQPQH
V gene: TRBV19; J gene: TRBJ1-5; CDR3 protein: ASSPRDRGPINQPQH
V gene: TRBV7-9; J gene: TRBJ2-7; CDR3 protein: ASSLQGGEQY
V gene: TRBV2; J gene: TRBJ1-1; CDR3 protein: AIGGGGEAF
V gene: TRBV30; J gene: TRBJ2-7; CDR3 protein: AWSVLGHEQY
V gene: TRBV20-1; J gene: TRBJ2-5; CDR3 protein: SSKREGRETQY
V gene: TRBV20-1; J gene: TRBJ2-7; CDR3 protein: SARELERTFYEQY
V gene: TRBV2; J gene: TRBJ2-1; CDR3 protein: AIRLAPKLYNEQF
V gene: TRBV20-1; J gene: TRBJ1-1; CDR3 protein: RQNTEAF
V gene: TRBV4-3; J gene: TRBJ1-2; CDR3 protein: ASSTGAGYT
V gene: TRBV20-1; J gene: TRBJ2-5; CDR3 protein: SAGDRGETQY
V gene: TRBV7-7; J gene: TRBJ2-5; CDR3 protein: ASSFTGGGETQY
V gene: TRBV7-6; J gene: TRBJ2-1; CDR3 protein: ASSSKLSGRNYNEQF
V gene: TRBV6-2/TRBV6-3; J gene: TRBJ2-7; CDR3 protein: ASTPPGQGEKEQY
V gene: TRBV7-2; J gene: TRBJ2-7; CDR3 protein: ASSPGVSSYEQY
V gene: TRBV28; J gene: TRBJ1-6; CDR3 protein: ASSIYSNNSPLH
V gene: TRBV28; J gene: TRBJ1-1; CDR3 protein: ASSSRKMTGTAGTEAF
V gene: TRBV15; J gene: TRBJ2-1; CDR3 protein: ATSRDLSHEQF
V gene: TRBV18; J gene: TRBJ1-3; CDR3 protein: ASSPRGPTEDRD
V gene: TRBV7-9; J gene: TRBJ2-5; CDR3 protein: ASSAWHGGAETQY
V gene: TRBV6-5; J gene: TRBJ2-2; CDR3 protein: ASSYSRAGGTGELF
V gene: TRBV27; J gene: TRBJ2-7; CDR3 protein: ASSRKGGSPYEQY
V gene: TRBV27; J gene: TRBJ1-6; CDR3 protein: ASSKETGVYNSPLH
V gene: TRBV6-2/TRBV6-3; J gene: TRBJ2-2; CDR3 protein: ASIRDSTGELF
V gene: TRBV7-7; J gene: TRBJ2-4; CDR3 protein: ASSSGDSKNIQY
V gene: TRBV18; J gene: TRBJ1-6; CDR3 protein: ASSPSQVNSPLH
V gene: TRBV7-3; J gene: TRBJ2-3; CDR3 protein: ASSPAGDTQY
V gene: TRBV11-2; J gene: TRBJ2-2; CDR3 protein: AVSAVTNTGELF
V gene: TRBV7-2; J gene: TRBJ2-7; CDR3 protein: ASSRQASSYEQY
V gene: TRBV11-2; J gene: TRBJ1-6; CDR3 protein: ASSLPVQNSPLH
V gene: TRBV6-2/TRBV6-3; J gene: TRBJ2-1; CDR3 protein: ASSYSSLAQF
V gene: TRBV24-1; J gene: TRBJ2-3; CDR3 protein: ATSDWWTSGGTDTQY
V gene: TRBV7-8; J gene: TRBJ1-1; CDR3 protein: ASSLARGGTEAF
V gene: TRBV18; J gene: TRBJ2-3; CDR3 protein: ASSPEDSGSDTQY
V gene: TRBV28; J gene: TRBJ1-3; CDR3 protein: ASSSRGAGNTIY
V gene: TRBV5-5; J gene: TRBJ2-5; CDR3 protein: ASSLRQGDWETQY
V gene: TRBV6-2/TRBV6-3; J gene: TRBJ2-7; CDR3 protein: ASSSSGKGYEQY
V gene: TRBV29-1; J gene: TRBJ2-3; CDR3 protein: SVEGGLAGGWYTQY
V gene: TRBV7-9; J gene: TRBJ1-2; CDR3 protein: ASSLVQGENGYT
V gene: TRBV20-1; J gene: TRBJ1-2; CDR3 protein: SRRDRVNNYGYT